This TCR beta chain was sequenced during a study of T-cell memory formation after mild COVID-19. Whole-study context: Clustering of TCRs was largely donor specific.

Of note for this clonotype: Its antigen is currently unknown.

Study conclusions and caveats: Confirmation was lacking for SARS-CoV-2 specificity of second-wave clones that peaked on day 37. The study found balanced CD4/CD8 in clones contracting day 15 to 85 and a CD4+ lean in later expanders.

TCRdb passed the 5' RACE reads through MiXCR, listing each CDR3 protein once. The data contain roughly 510,000 distinct CDR3 sequences, around 15% of them singletons. This CDR3 spans 16 amino acids. V shed 2 bases and J 3 bases; nucleotides not matched to a gene: 8. From germline, CDR1 is MGHRA and CDR2 YSYEKL. This receptor was taken from an adult woman who had mild COVID-19 (a few samples of this study predate the infection). Cell type and time point are not known. The genes are TRBV4-1 and TRBJ2-7, with 9 bases that match TRBD2. The material sequenced was PBMCs or a T cell subset sorted from them (not recorded which). The CDR3 DNA follows: TGCGCCAGCAGCCAATTCAGTAGCGGGGGAGTCTACGAGCAGTACTTC. Translation gives CASSQFSSGGVYEQYF.